These 21 T cell receptor beta chains were sequenced from one sample in a study of technical replicates of blood from a few donors. Only in-frame clones appear in the TCRdb table, and some are missing; sequencing was by immunoSEQ multiplex PCR. The sample includes more than 65,000 clones, less than 95% of them seen just once. What was sequenced was T cells isolated from PBMCs. These receptors were taken from a human donor in good health.

This chain links TRBV27 with TRBJ2-1, with D possibly being TRBD1 (6 bases). Germline V lookup: CDR1 MNHEY, CDR2 SMNVEV (reference sequence). The CDR3 runs 14 residues. V lost 6 bases and J 8 bases, leaving 17 bases between the germline ends. The DNA of the CDR3 is TGTGCCAGCAGGGATTTACAGGGCCGCCATGAGCAGTTCTTC. Translation: CASRDLQGRHEQFF.

The CDR3 region is CASSQWDSQDGYTF. The DNA for the CDR3 is TGTGCCAGCAGCCAGTGGGACAGCCAAGATGGCTACACCTTC. The V and J genes are TRBV4-2 and TRBJ1-2, with 7 nucleotides matching TRBD1. The length of the CDR3 is 14 residues. V was clipped by 3 bases and J by 6 bases; unmatched bases: 7. Germline CDR1 LGHNA, CDR2 YNFKEQ.

This chain joins TRBV27 and TRBJ2-3; 11 bases agree with TRBD2. The CDR3 runs to 15 residues. V lost 4 bases and J lost 4; bases outside the gene matches: 4. Looked up from germline, CDR1 is MNHEY and CDR2 is SMNVEV (reference sequence). The CDR3 nucleotides read TGTGCCAGCAGTTGGCTAGCGGGAGGTGCAGATACGCAGTATTTT. Translation gives CASSWLAGGADTQYF.

This clone was observed a single time. The chain combines TRBV27 with TRBJ2-1, with D maybe TRBD1 (5 bases). This CDR3 has 15 residues. Trimming took off 6 bases at V and 0 bases at J, with 12 bases between the two ends. The germline gives CDR1 MNHEY, CDR2 SMNVEV (reference sequence). The CDR3 DNA reads TGTGCCAGCAGGAGGACACCCAACTCCTACAATGAGCAGTTCTTC. It translates to CASRRTPNSYNEQFF.

V usage is TRBV27 and J usage is TRBJ2-6; 7 bases match TRBD1. This CDR3 spans 15 amino acids. Per the germline V gene, CDR1 is MNHEY and CDR2 is SMNVEV (reference sequence). Losses at the gene ends were 4 bases for V and 0 bases for J; bases not matched to a gene: 0. The CDR3 loop is CASSWDSSGANVLTF. The CDR3 DNA follows: TGTGCCAGCAGTTGGGACAGCTCTGGGGCCAACGTCCTGACTTTC.

This chain joins TRBV27 and TRBJ2-7; the D is unclear. This CDR3 is built from 14 residues. Germline V lookup: CDR1 MNHEY, CDR2 SMNVEV (reference sequence). V dropped 5 bases and J dropped 0 bases, with 11 bases sitting between them. The DNA of the CDR3 is TGTGCCAGCAGTACGTCTACCTTCTCCTACGAGCAGTACTTC. Amino acids: CASSTSTFSYEQYF.

The V and J genes are TRBV13 and TRBJ2-2, with TRBD2 matching 8 bases. With V trimmed by 5 bases and J by 2 bases, 10 bases remained unmatched. Germline V lookup: CDR1 PRHDT, CDR2 FYEKMQ (reference sequence). The CDR3 is 17 residues long. In DNA, the CDR3 is TGTGCCAGCAGCCAATCGGGGGGGCGCACTAACACCGGGGAGCTGTTTTTT. Translating gives CASSQSGGRTNTGELFF. The complete variable domain, with remaining parts taken from reference TRBV13 and TRBJ2-2, reads AAGVIQSPRHLIKEKRETATLKCYPIPRHDTVYWYQQGPGQDPQFLISFYEKMQSDKGSIPDRFSAQQFSDYHSELNMSSLELGDSALYFCASSQSGGRTNTGELFFGEGSRLTVL.

The rearrangement joins TRBV11-2 to TRBJ2-7; tentatively, D is TRBD1 (5 bases). The germline CDR1 and CDR2 sequences are SGHAT and FQNNGV. The V gene lost 1 base and the J gene lost 3 bases, with 16 bases spanning the gap. CDR3 length: 16 residues. The CDR3 DNA is TGTGCCAGCAGCTTAGGGTCATGGGGCGCAATCTACGAGCAGTACTTC. Amino acid sequence: CASSLGSWGAIYEQYF.

The count of this clone is one. The chain employs TRBV6-6 and TRBJ1-2; D unclear. Trimming shortened V by 7 bases and J by 0 bases, and 12 bases separated the two germline ends. This CDR3 has 14 residues. Germline loops: CDR1 MNHNY, CDR2 SVGAGI (reference sequence). CDR3 residues: CASTQKGANYGYTF. The CDR3 DNA reads as TGTGCCAGCACCCAGAAGGGAGCTAACTATGGCTACACCTTC.

V and J are TRBV2 and TRBJ1-5; D gene unclear. This CDR3 contains 12 residues. Per germline, CDR1 SNHLY and CDR2 FYNNEI. The V end was cut by 10 bases, the J end by 3 bases, with 10 bases between. The CDR3 region has the DNA TGTGCCACCAGACGGTCCAATCAGCCCCAGCATTTT. It encodes CATRRSNQPQHF.

This clone was seen a single time. This chain links TRBV9 with TRBJ2-1, with TRBD2 as a possible D gene (6 bases). The length of the CDR3 is 16 residues. Germline-derived CDR1 and CDR2 are SGDLS and YYNGEE. V lost 0 bases and J lost 0, with 10 bases in between. In DNA form, the CDR3 reads TGTGCCAGCAGCGTAGGGAGGGGCCTCTCCTACAATGAGCAGTTCTTC. Its translation: CASSVGRGLSYNEQFF.

The rearrangement links TRBV7-2 to TRBJ1-4; no firm D call. Trimming removed 5 bases at V and 0 bases at J, with 13 bases between. Germline-derived CDR1 and CDR2 are SGHTA and FQGNSA. This CDR3 comprises 16 residues. The CDR3 sequence is CASSPSLTTTNEKLFF. The CDR3 region has the DNA TGTGCCAGCAGCCCTAGCTTAACCACAACTAATGAAAAACTGTTTTTT.

This clone was counted once. The rearrangement uses TRBV6-1 and TRBJ2-3, with D perhaps TRBD1 (6 bases). Germline lookup yields CDR1 MNHNS and CDR2 SASEGT. The CDR3 is 11 amino acids. In DNA form, the CDR3 reads TGTGGCGCAGGGGTCACAGATACGCAGTATTTT. Its protein product is CGAGVTDTQYF.

The rearrangement links TRBV6-1 to TRBJ1-1, with D possibly matching TRBD1 (6 bases). The CDR3 loop spans 15 amino acids. Germline V gene lookup returns CDR1 MNHNS and CDR2 SASEGT. Trimming shortened V by 3 bases and J by 1 base, and 12 bases separated the two germline ends. The CDR3 DNA follows: TGTGCCAGCAGTGAGGGAGGGGGGTGGAACACTGAAGCTTTCTTT. This encodes CASSEGGGWNTEAFF.

This rearrangement joins TRBV27 to TRBJ1-2, with 7 nucleotides matching TRBD1. CDR3 size: 13 residues. In germline, CDR1 is MNHEY, CDR2 SMNVEV (reference sequence). J gave up 2 bases and V 3 bases, and 0 bases lay outside the gene matches. CDR3 region: CASSLDRNYGYTF. Here the CDR3 DNA reads TGTGCCAGCAGTTTGGACAGGAACTATGGCTACACCTTC.

The chain joins TRBV2 to TRBJ1-5, with 8 bases lining up with TRBD1. The ends lost 6 bases at V and 2 bases at J; junction bases unmatched: 12. The CDR3 has 17 residues. Germline V lookup: CDR1 SNHLY, CDR2 FYNNEI. This CDR3 is CASRGQGAVGRNQPQHF. For the CDR3, the DNA is TGTGCCAGCAGGGGCCAGGGGGCTGTAGGGCGCAATCAGCCCCAGCATTTT.

Only one count was recorded for this clone. One end of the junction varies from germline; a read error may be responsible. This sequence joins TRBV2 and TRBJ2-7; D possibly corresponds to TRBD1 (5 bases). Germline V gives CDR1 SNHLY, CDR2 FYNNEI. The CDR3 is 12 residues long. The CDR3 nucleotides read TGTGCCAGCAGGGAAGACAGCTACGAGCAGTACTTC. Its protein is CASREDSYEQYF.

This chain links TRBV20-1 with TRBJ1-2, with TRBD1 identical over 9 bases. This CDR3 comprises 11 residues. Germline trimming cut 5 bases from V and 7 bases from J; bases unmatched to any gene: 2. Germline CDR1 is DFQATT and CDR2 is SNEGSKA (reference sequence). CDR3 DNA sequence: TGCAGTGCTGGACAGGGGATTGGCTACACCTTC. Translating gives CSAGQGIGYTF.

This chain connects TRBV5-5 to TRBJ2-5; TRBD1 agrees at 9 bases. Looked up from germline, CDR1 is SGHKS and CDR2 is YYEKEE (reference sequence). The V gene end was trimmed by 5 bases and the J gene end by 5 bases; junction bases not matched to a gene: 7. The CDR3 consists of 14 residues. This CDR3 reads CASRVWTGVETQYF. The CDR3 DNA reads TGTGCCAGCAGGGTGTGGACAGGGGTGGAGACCCAGTACTTC.

The V and J genes are TRBV7-9 and TRBJ1-1; D not certain. The CDR3 extends over 12 amino acids. CDR1 and CDR2 from the germline V gene are SEHNR and FQNEAQ (reference sequence). Trimming removed 1 base from V and 6 bases from J, with 6 bases in between. The CDR3 region is CASSLDGPEAFF. CDR3 sequence (DNA): TGTGCCAGCAGCTTAGATGGCCCTGAAGCTTTCTTT.

The rearrangement links TRBV19 to TRBJ1-2; a possible D gene is TRBD1 (6 bases). CDR1 and CDR2 (germline): LNHDA, SQIVND (reference sequence). This CDR3 contains 16 residues. The V and J ends lost 5 bases and 4 bases respectively, with 20 bases between them. The CDR3 reads CASSVATGSGGYGYTF. The CDR3 DNA sequence: TGTGCCAGTAGTGTTGCCACAGGGAGCGGAGGCTATGGCTACACCTTC.